Following are 15 T cell receptor beta chains from one sample sequenced in a study of regulatory T cells in long-lasting Graves disease. Described time point: newly diagnosed GD, antithyroid drugs for less than 3 months. With RNA extracted from PBMCs as input, the TCR library was made. Libraries of TCR beta came from iRepertoire HTBI primers plus Arm-PCR of CDR3 regions. Via MiXCR, TCRdb re-called the multiplex PCR reads, giving one row per CDR3 protein. The profile shows over 350,000 distinct CDR3 sequences, 14% of them singletons. These records were also assigned to another study, of T cells in Graves' hyperthyroidism and ophthalmopathy.

The input for sequencing was peripheral blood mononuclear cells (PBMCs), taken at new diagnosis, from a patient treated with antithyroid drugs. Receptors were obtained from a woman between 50 and 59 years old with Graves disease.

This clonotype was observed a few times. This rearrangement joins TRBV7-3 to TRBJ2-1; TRBD2 aligns across 7 bases. With 1 base clipped from V and 0 bases from J, the junction kept 3 bases outside the gene matches. The V gene's germline CDR1 is SGHTA and CDR2 FQGTGA. The CDR3 is made up of 16 amino acids. The CDR3 here is CASSLNQRGSYNEQFF. CDR3 DNA sequence: TGTGCCAGCAGCTTAAACCAGCGGGGCTCCTACAATGAGCAGTTCTTC.

This clonotype was detected ten times or more. This chain links TRBV7-2 with TRBJ2-1; D is unresolved. This CDR3 is 13 amino acids long. Germline-derived CDR1 and CDR2 are SGHTA and FQGNSA. Trimming took 1 base from V and 9 from J, leaving 10 bases between them. CDR3 nucleotide sequence: TGTGCCAGCAGCTTAGGCGGAAAGGGTGAGCAGTTCTTC. It is translated as CASSLGGKGEQFF.

This clonotype has at least ten counts. The chain joins TRBV28 to TRBJ1-2; TRBD1 aligns across 8 bases. There are 15 residues in the CDR3. The germline V gene has CDR1 MDHEN and CDR2 SYDVKM. The trim removed 7 bases at V and 3 bases at J, leaving 10 bases unmatched. The CDR3 bases are TGTGCCAGCACTATGGAGGGACAGGCCCACTATGGCTACACCTTC. Its translation is CASTMEGQAHYGYTF.

V is TRBV6-2 or TRBV6-3 and J is TRBJ2-7; D is perhaps TRBD2 (5 bases). The CDR3 is 16 residues long. Looked up from germline, CDR1 is MNHEY and CDR2 is SVGEGT. V gave up 6 bases and J gave up 2 bases, with 20 bases separating them. The CDR3 region is CASSRPREWIPYEQYF. The CDR3 DNA sequence: TGTGCCAGCAGCCGCCCCCGGGAATGGATCCCCTACGAGCAGTACTTC.

The chain links TRBV3-1 to TRBJ1-1; the match to TRBD1 covers 11 bases. V dropped 0 bases and J dropped 2; count of bases not matched to a gene: 11. The CDR3 sequence is 19 residues long. Looked up from germline, CDR1 is LGHDT and CDR2 is YNNKEL (reference sequence). CDR3 sequence reads: CASSQDHIGGTGGNTEAFF. The CDR3 DNA reads as TGTGCCAGCAGCCAAGATCACATCGGCGGGACAGGGGGAAACACTGAAGCTTTCTTT.

This clonotype was detected only once. V usage is TRBV5-5 and J usage is TRBJ2-7; D might be TRBD2 (5 bases). The germline V gene has CDR1 SGHKS and CDR2 YYEKEE (reference sequence). The CDR3 consists of 14 residues. The germline V and J ends were trimmed by 1 base and 6 bases, with 14 bases remaining between them. The CDR3 reads CASSLRPYAGEQYF. In DNA form, the CDR3 reads TGTGCCAGCAGCTTGCGACCCTACGCGGGCGAGCAGTACTTC.

The chain recombines TRBV10-2 with TRBJ2-1; 8 nucleotides agree with TRBD2. Germline V gene sequence: CDR1 WSHSY, CDR2 SAAADI. V dropped 4 bases and J dropped 4; count of bases not matched to a gene: 3. The CDR3 contains 14 residues. CDR3 DNA: TGCGCCAGCAGTGGGACTAGCCTGTACAATGAGCAGTTCTTC. Residues: CASSGTSLYNEQFF.

This clonotype was seen only a few times. V is TRBV6-5 and J is TRBJ1-1; D ambiguous. Trimming left V 4 bases short and J 2 bases short, with 11 bases between. CDR1 is MNHEY, CDR2 SVGAGI, per germline. The CDR3 length is 14 residues. This CDR3 is CASSFRTRNTEAFF. CDR3 nucleotides: TGTGCCAGCAGTTTTCGGACCCGTAACACTGAAGCTTTCTTT.

This clonotype was seen only a few times. The V call is TRBV7-6, the J call TRBJ2-2; 8 nucleotides line up with TRBD2. V lost 5 bases and J lost 0; bases outside the gene matches: 8. CDR3 length: 17 residues. Germline V gene data show CDR1 as SGHVS and CDR2 as FNYEAQ. This chain's CDR3 is CASSRFQAGANTGELFF. The CDR3 region has the DNA TGTGCCAGCAGCCGATTCCAAGCGGGAGCGAACACCGGGGAGCTGTTTTTT.

This clonotype was picked up many times. The genes are TRBV30 and TRBJ1-1; D unresolved. The CDR3 runs to 12 residues. In germline, CDR1 is GTSNPN, CDR2 SVGIG (reference sequence). V was trimmed by 5 bases and J by 5 bases, leaving 12 bases between them. CDR3 residues: CAWLVIGTEAFF. The CDR3 DNA follows: TGTGCCTGGCTTGTTATAGGGACTGAAGCTTTCTTT.

The chain recombines TRBV6-5 with TRBJ1-4, with a tentative D call TRBD1 (5 bases). Per germline, CDR1 MNHEY and CDR2 SVGAGI. V was shortened by 1 base and J by 8 bases, with 11 bases between the two germline ends. The CDR3 consists of 14 residues. The CDR3 nucleotides read TGTGCCAGCAGTTACTTGCAGGGAAGAGAAAAACTGTTTTTT. Translated: CASSYLQGREKLFF.

This clonotype has a single count. A much bigger clone sits one base away, suggesting this may be a read error. The chain has TRBV10-1 and TRBJ2-7; no firm D call. This CDR3 is 14 amino acids long. The germline CDR1 and CDR2 sequences are WNHNN and SYGVQD (reference sequence). V lost 2 bases and J lost 6, with 14 bases in between. The CDR3 loop reads CASSETWEPPEQYF. DNA for the CDR3: TGCGCCAGCAGTGAGACATGGGAACCGCCCGAGCAGTACTTC.

This clonotype has more than one count but fewer than ten. The V and J genes are TRBV28 and TRBJ2-7; D is undetermined. CDR3 length: 17 residues. Germline V gives CDR1 MDHEN, CDR2 SYDVKM. V was pared by 2 bases and J by 3 bases, with 20 bases between. CDR3 DNA: TGTGCCAGCAGTTTACGTCAAGGCAGGTCATACTTCTACGAGCAGTACTTC. Protein: CASSLRQGRSYFYEQYF.

This clonotype showed up many times. The chain employs TRBV27 and TRBJ1-2, with 7 bases that match TRBD1. The trim removed 5 bases at V and 3 bases at J, leaving 6 bases unmatched. CDR1 and CDR2 (germline): MNHEY, SMNVEV (reference sequence). The CDR3 loop spans 14 amino acids. CDR3 bases: TGTGCCAGCAGTCGAACAGGGGAGGACTATGGCTACACCTTC. Encoded protein: CASSRTGEDYGYTF.

This clonotype was seen ten or more times. The chain couples TRBV7-9 to TRBJ2-2, with D possibly being TRBD1 (6 bases). V gave up 4 bases and J gave up 1 base, with 10 bases separating them. The CDR3 consists of 15 residues. The germline V gene has CDR1 SEHNR and CDR2 FQNEAQ (reference sequence). CDR3 sequence (DNA): TGTGCCAGCAGCTCCCCGACAGGGAACACCGGGGAGCTGTTTTTT. The encoded protein is CASSSPTGNTGELFF. Using reference TRBV7-9 and TRBJ2-2 for the parts outside the CDR3, the full variable domain is DTGVSQNPRHKITKRGQNVTFRCDPISEHNRLYWYRQTLGQGPEFLTYFQNEAQLEKSRLLSDRFSAERPKGSFSTLEIQRTEQGDSAMYLCASSSPTGNTGELFFGEGSRLTVL.